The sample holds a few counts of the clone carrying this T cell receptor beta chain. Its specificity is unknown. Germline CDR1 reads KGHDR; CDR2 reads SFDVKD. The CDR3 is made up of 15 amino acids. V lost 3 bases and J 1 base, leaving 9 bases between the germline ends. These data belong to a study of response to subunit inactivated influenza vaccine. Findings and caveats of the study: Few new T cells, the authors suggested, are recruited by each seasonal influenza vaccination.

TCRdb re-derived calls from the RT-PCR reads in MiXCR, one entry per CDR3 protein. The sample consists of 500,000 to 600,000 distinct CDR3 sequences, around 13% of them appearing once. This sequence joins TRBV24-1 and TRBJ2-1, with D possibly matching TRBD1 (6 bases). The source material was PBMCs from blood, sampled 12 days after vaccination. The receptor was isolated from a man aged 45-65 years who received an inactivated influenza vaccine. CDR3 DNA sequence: TGTGCCACCAGTGATATCAGGGGATCCTACAATGAGCAGTTCTTC. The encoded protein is CATSDIRGSYNEQFF.